The 6 T cell receptor beta chains in this list originate from one sample, sequenced in a study of cytomegalovirus exposure and HLA in healthy donors. PCR involved 60 Vbeta and 13 Jbeta primers. TCRdb keeps only in-frame clones here, not all; method: immunoSEQ multiplex PCR. The table has about 120,000 clones, around 84% seen once; the top ten hold roughly 3.3%. The sequencing input was PBMCs. The receptors shown here come from a woman aged 25-40 years in good health and CMV-seropositive.

V gene TRBV6-5 combines with J gene TRBJ1-3, with 7 bases identical to TRBD1. Per germline, CDR1 MNHEY and CDR2 SVGAGI. The CDR3 has 16 amino acids. Unmatched junction bases numbered 5, after V lost 1 base and J lost 2 bases. The CDR3 sequence: CASSYWGRGPGNTIYF. The CDR3 DNA sequence: TGTGCCAGCAGTTACTGGGGAAGGGGGCCTGGAAACACCATATATTTT.

The chain links TRBV7-9 to TRBJ1-6, with no clear D. Between the trimmed V and J ends, which lost 2 bases and 9 bases, there was a span of 11 bases. Per the germline V gene, CDR1 is SEHNR and CDR2 is FQNEAQ (reference sequence). The CDR3 spans 14 residues. The chain's CDR3 is CASSLIGSGSPLHF. CDR3 nucleotide sequence: TGTGCCAGCAGCTTAATTGGCTCTGGTTCACCCCTCCACTTT. Filled out from reference TRBV7-9 and TRBJ1-6, the complete variable domain reads DTGVSQNPRHKITKRGQNVTFRCDPISEHNRLYWYRQTLGQGPEFLTYFQNEAQLEKSRLLSDRFSAERPKGSFSTLEIQRTEQGDSAMYLCASSLIGSGSPLHFGNGTRLTVT.

This clone was counted a single time. V and J are TRBV4-2 and TRBJ2-7; 8 nucleotides agree with TRBD2. This CDR3 comprises 18 residues. J lost 1 base, V lost 4 bases, and 15 bases had no gene match. Germline V gene sequence: CDR1 LGHNA, CDR2 YNFKEQ. The CDR3 DNA is TGTGCCAGCAGCCCCCACCGGGTGGCTAGCGGGCCTTCCTACGAGCAGTACTTC. Encoded protein: CASSPHRVASGPSYEQYF.

The chain joins TRBV4-1 to TRBJ2-1, with D possibly TRBD1 on 5 matching bases. This CDR3 spans 16 amino acids. Trimming removed 0 bases from V and 3 bases from J, with 12 bases in between. Germline lookup yields CDR1 MGHRA and CDR2 YSYEKL. The CDR3, as DNA: TGCGCCAGCAGCCAAGATCCAGGGCAGTTCTACAATGAGCAGTTCTTC. Encoded protein: CASSQDPGQFYNEQFF.

This chain uses TRBV9 with TRBJ2-1; TRBD1 matches at 10 bases. V trimming: 4 bases; J trimming: 0 bases; junction bases outside the gene matches: 13. This CDR3 comprises 19 residues. Germline CDR1 is SGDLS and CDR2 is YYNGEE. In DNA, the CDR3 is TGTGCCAGCAGCCCTCGGTCGGGGACAGGGGCGCCCTCCTACAATGAGCAGTTCTTC. Translating gives CASSPRSGTGAPSYNEQFF.

The chain joins TRBV5-1 to TRBJ1-4; TRBD1 matches at 8 bases. CDR1 is SGHRS and CDR2 is YFSETQ in the germline V gene. Trimming took 0 bases from V and 7 from J; bases not matched to a gene: 5. This CDR3 contains 15 residues. The CDR3, as DNA: TGCGCCAGCAGCTTGGTGGCAGGGGGCGGTGAAAAACTGTTTTTT. This translates into CASSLVAGGGEKLFF.